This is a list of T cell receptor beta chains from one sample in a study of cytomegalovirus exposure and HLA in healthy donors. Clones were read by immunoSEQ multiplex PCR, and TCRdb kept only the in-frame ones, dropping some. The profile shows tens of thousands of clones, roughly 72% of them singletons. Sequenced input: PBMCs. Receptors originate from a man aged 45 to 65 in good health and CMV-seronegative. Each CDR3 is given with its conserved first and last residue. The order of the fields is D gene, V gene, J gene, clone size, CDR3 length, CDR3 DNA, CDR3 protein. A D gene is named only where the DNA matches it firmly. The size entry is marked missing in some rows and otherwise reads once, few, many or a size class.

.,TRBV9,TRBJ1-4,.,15,TGTGCCAGCAGCGTAGTAACAGGTCCCAATGAAAAACTGTTTTTT,CASSVVTGPNEKLFF
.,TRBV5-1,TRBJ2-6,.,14,TGCGCCAGCAGCTTGGGGCCTGGGGCCAACGTCCTGACTTTC,CASSLGPGANVLTF
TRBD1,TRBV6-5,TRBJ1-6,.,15,TGTGCCAGCAGTAGGGACAGGGGTGGAAAATCACCCCTCCACTTT,CASSRDRGGKSPLHF
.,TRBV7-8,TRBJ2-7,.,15,TGTGCCAGCAGCCCAGAGCGGCGAGACCACTACGAGCAGTACTTC,CASSPERRDHYEQYF
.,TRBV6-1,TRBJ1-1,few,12,TGTGCCAGCAGCGAGCGGGCAGGGGAAGCTTTCTTT,CASSERAGEAFF
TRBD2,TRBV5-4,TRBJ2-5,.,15,TGTGCCAGCAGTTACTCTAGCGGGAGAGGCGAGACCCAGTACTTC,CASSYSSGRGETQYF
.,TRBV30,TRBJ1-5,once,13,TGTGCCTGGAACCGGGAGGGGAGGCAGCCCCAGCATTTT,CAWNREGRQPQHF
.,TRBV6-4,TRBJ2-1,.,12,TGTGCCAGCATCGACTGCGGCCGTAAGCAGTTCTTC,CASIDCGRKQFF
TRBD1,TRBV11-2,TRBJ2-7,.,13,TGTGCCAGCAGCGACGACAGGGTGTACGAGCAGTACTTC,CASSDDRVYEQYF
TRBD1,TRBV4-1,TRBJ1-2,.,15,TGCGCCAGCAGCCAAGTGGCGAGGACAGGGGACGGCTACACCTTC,CASSQVARTGDGYTF
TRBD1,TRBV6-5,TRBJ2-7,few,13,TGTGCCAGCAGGCTCGACAGGGTCCACGAGCAGTACTTC,CASRLDRVHEQYF
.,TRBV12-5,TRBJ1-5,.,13,TGTGCTAGTAGCCGAGATAGCAATCAGCCCCAGCATTTT,CASSRDSNQPQHF
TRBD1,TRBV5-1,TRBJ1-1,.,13,TGCGCCAGCAGCTTTCAGGGGGCGACTGAAGCTTTCTTT,CASSFQGATEAFF
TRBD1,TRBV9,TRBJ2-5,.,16,TGTGCCAGCAGCGTGGGCGGCCAGGGGGCTGGAGAGACCCAGTACTTC,CASSVGGQGAGETQYF
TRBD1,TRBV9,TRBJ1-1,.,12,TGTGCCAGCAGCGTGGGGACAGTTGAAGCTTTCTTT,CASSVGTVEAFF
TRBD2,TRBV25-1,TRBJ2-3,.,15,TGTGCCAGCGGCGGGACTAGCAGAAGCCAAACCGCGCAGTATTTT,CASGGTSRSQTAQYF
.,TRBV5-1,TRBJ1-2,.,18,TGCGCCAGCAGCTGGGGGCGGGCGGACATCGACCATAACTATGGCTACACCTTC,CASSWGRADIDHNYGYTF
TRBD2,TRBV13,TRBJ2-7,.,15,TGTGCCAGCAACCCCTCTAGGACTAGCTCCTACGAGCAGTACTTC,CASNPSRTSSYEQYF
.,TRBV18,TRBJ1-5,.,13,TGTGCCAGCTCACCAATGAGGGATCAGCCCCAGCATTTT,CASSPMRDQPQHF
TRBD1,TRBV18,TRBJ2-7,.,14,TGTGCCAGCTCACCAACGGGACAGGGGCCCGAGCAGTACTTC,CASSPTGQGPEQYF
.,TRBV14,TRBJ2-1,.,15,TGTGCCAGCAGCCAAGGCGGGGGCAATTTCAATGAGCAGTTCTTC,CASSQGGGNFNEQFF
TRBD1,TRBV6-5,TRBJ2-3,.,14,TGTGCCAGCAGCCCAACCCTGACAGGGGGTACGCAGTATTTT,CASSPTLTGGTQYF
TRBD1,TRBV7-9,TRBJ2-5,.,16,TGTGCCAGCAGCCCCCATGACCGGGACAGGGACGAGACCCAGTACTTC,CASSPHDRDRDETQYF
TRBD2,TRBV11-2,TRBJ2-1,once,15,TGTGCCAGCAGCTTATCTAGCGGGAGCTACAATGAGCAGTTCTTC,CASSLSSGSYNEQFF
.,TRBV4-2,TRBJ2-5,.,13,TGTGCCAGCAGCCTAGAAGCGGAAGAGACCCAGTACTTC,CASSLEAEETQYF
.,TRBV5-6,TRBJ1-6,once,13,TGTGCCAGCAGTCAGGGGTACGGTTCACCCCTCCACTTT,CASSQGYGSPLHF
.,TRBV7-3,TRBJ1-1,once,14,TGTGCCAGCAGTTACGTAGGGGCGGACACTGAAGCTTTCTTT,CASSYVGADTEAFF
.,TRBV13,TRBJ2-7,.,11,TGTGCCAGCAGCTTGTCTGACGAGCAGTACTTC,CASSLSDEQYF
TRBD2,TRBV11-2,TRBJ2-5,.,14,TGTGCCAGCAGCTACGGGACTAGCAGGGAGACCCAGTACTTC,CASSYGTSRETQYF
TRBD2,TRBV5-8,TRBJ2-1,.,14,TGTGCCTATCAGAGCGGGAGGGTCTACAATGAGCAGTTCTTC,CAYQSGRVYNEQFF
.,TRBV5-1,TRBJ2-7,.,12,TGCGCCAGCGGAGATTCGGGGTACGAGCAGTACTTC,CASGDSGYEQYF
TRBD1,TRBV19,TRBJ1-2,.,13,TGTGCCAGTAGTACGACAGGGGGACGAGGCTACACCTTC,CASSTTGGRGYTF